This T cell receptor beta chain was identified during a study of T-cell memory formation after mild COVID-19. Germline CDR1 and CDR2: MGHRA and YSYEKL. The CDR3 contains 15 residues. Trimming removed 4 bases at V and 0 bases at J, with 13 bases between. TCRdb reanalysed the 5' RACE reads using MiXCR and keeps one entry per CDR3 protein. The sample carries 300,000 to 400,000 distinct CDR3 sequences, about an eighth recorded once. This TCR was sampled from a man aged 18 to 29 who had mild COVID-19 (a few samples of this study predate the infection). Cell type and time point are not known. This chain joins TRBV4-1 and TRBJ2-7, with D possibly TRBD2 on 6 matching bases. The sample consisted of PBMCs or a T cell subset sorted from them (not recorded which). The CDR3 spells CASSPPGVPSYEQYV. In nucleotides, the CDR3 is TGCGCCAGCAGCCCTCCGGGGGTCCCCTCCTACGAGCAGTACGTC.